This TCR beta chain was sequenced for a study of T cell changes during pregnancy in multiple sclerosis. The V gene's germline CDR1 is MNHEY and CDR2 SMNVEV (reference sequence). The CDR3 length is 17 residues. Trimming took off 2 bases at V and 6 bases at J, with 20 bases between the two ends. Here immunoSEQ multiplex PCR was the method, and the copy in TCRdb shows in-frame clones only, minus some. The profile shows roughly 38,000 clones, 85% to 95% of them singletons. The TCR originated in a female donor with multiple sclerosis, enrolled in a pregnancy study. The chain is built from TRBV27 and TRBJ2-1; D might be TRBD2 (7 bases). Here the sequenced sample was CD4+ T cells from peripheral blood mononuclear cells, taken in the third trimester of pregnancy. CDR3 sequence (DNA): TGTGCCAGCAGTTTACCCTCCCGGGGGGCTGTTGGCAATGAGCAGTTCTTC. This sequence encodes CASSLPSRGAVGNEQFF.